A selection of T cell receptor beta chains follows, all from one sample in a study of technical replicates of blood from a handful of donors. Method: immunoSEQ multiplex PCR; TCRdb's copy keeps in-frame clones and lacks some. Here the sample spans 70,000 to 85,000 clones, around 90% being singletons. The sequencing input was T cells isolated from PBMCs. The receptors derive from a human donor in good health. Both conserved end residues are part of each CDR3. Fields, in order: V gene, J gene, D gene, clone size, CDR3 protein, CDR3 DNA. The D gene is left open where the match is weak. Size tells how often a clone was seen (once, few, many) or the class of an expanded clone, and some rows leave it out.

>TRBV21-1|TRBJ2-7|.|.
CASPKLDRGTYEQYF
TGTGCCAGCCCCAAACTGGACAGGGGAACCTACGAGCAGTACTTC
>TRBV10-1|TRBJ1-2|.|once
CASSPGVSKGYTF
TGCGCCAGCAGTCCGGGGGTTTCAAAGGGCTACACCTTC
>TRBV5-1|TRBJ1-4|.|.
CASSFSGLEEKLFF
TGCGCCAGCAGCTTCTCAGGGTTAGAGGAAAAACTGTTTTTT
>TRBV5-1|TRBJ2-7|.|.
CASSLAPSAEQYF
TGCGCCAGCAGCTTGGCCCCTAGCGCCGAGCAGTACTTC
>TRBV5-1|TRBJ2-1|TRBD1|.
CASSLGTGLSYNEQFF
TGCGCCAGCAGCTTGGGGACAGGGCTATCCTACAATGAGCAGTTCTTC
>TRBV9|TRBJ2-5|.|.
CASSPIARGTQYF
TGTGCCAGCAGCCCCATAGCCCGGGGGACCCAGTACTTC
>TRBV7-3|TRBJ1-2|.|.
CASNKGGQGLGGYTF
TGTGCCAGCAACAAGGGGGGGCAGGGACTCGGCGGCTACACCTTC
>TRBV28|TRBJ2-7|TRBD1|.
CASSSSGTGYEQYF
TGTGCCAGCAGTTCCTCAGGGACAGGCTACGAGCAGTACTTC
>TRBV1|TRBJ2-3|.|.
CTSSQVCGLSGEPDTQYF
TGCACCAGCAGCCAAGTTTGTGGGCTTTCGGGGGAACCAGATACGCAGTATTTT
>TRBV5-4|TRBJ2-7|.|once
CATNFGGSYEQYF
TGTGCTACTAACTTTGGGGGGTCCTACGAGCAGTACTTC
>TRBV4-1|TRBJ2-7|TRBD1|.
CASSLGRQGAYEQYF
TGCGCCAGCAGCCTCGGACGGCAGGGGGCCTACGAGCAGTACTTC
>TRBV20-1|TRBJ2-1|TRBD1|.
CSNLQGTEQFF
TGCAGTAACTTACAGGGGACTGAGCAGTTCTTC
>TRBV7-2|TRBJ1-1|.|.
CASSLWGRGIDTEAFF
TGTGCCAGCAGCTTATGGGGCCGAGGAATAGACACTGAAGCTTTCTTT
>TRBV7-2|TRBJ1-5|.|.
CASSFVGNQPQHF
TGTGCCAGCAGCTTTGTAGGCAATCAGCCCCAGCATTTT
>TRBV5-1|TRBJ1-2|TRBD1|.
CASSLPGQANYGYTF
TGCGCCAGCAGCTTGCCGGGACAGGCGAACTATGGCTACACCTTC
>TRBV20-1|TRBJ1-5|.|few
CSAPVGQPQHF
TGCAGTGCTCCGGTTGGTCAGCCCCAGCATTTT
>TRBV5-6|TRBJ2-3|.|.
CASSFRLGPDTQYF
TGTGCCAGCAGCTTCCGTCTGGGGCCGGATACGCAGTATTTT
>TRBV4-1|TRBJ2-1|TRBD2|.
CASSLGLAGDEQFF
TGCGCCAGCAGCCTGGGACTAGCGGGAGATGAGCAGTTCTTC
>TRBV9|TRBJ1-4|.|.
CASSVDWTGHNLPNEKLFF
TGTGCCAGCAGCGTAGATTGGACGGGACACAACTTACCGAATGAAAAACTGTTTTTT
>TRBV6-6|TRBJ2-7|.|once
CASSYWPPATEQYF
TGTGCCAGCAGTTATTGGCCCCCAGCGACCGAGCAGTACTTC
>TRBV28|TRBJ2-5|TRBD2|.
CASSSSGAGGTQETQYF
TGTGCCAGCAGTTCCTCAGGAGCGGGGGGAACCCAAGAGACCCAGTACTTC
>TRBV5-1|TRBJ2-3|TRBD2|.
CASSLWTSGTDTQYF
TGCGCCAGCAGCTTATGGACTAGCGGCACAGATACGCAGTATTTT
>TRBV2|TRBJ2-5|.|.
CASSGVSAQETQYF
TGTGCCAGCAGTGGTGTTAGCGCGCAAGAGACCCAGTACTTC
>TRBV10-1|TRBJ2-2|.|.
CASSEGTGDWHGELFF
TGCGCCAGCAGTGAGGGTACCGGGGATTGGCACGGGGAGCTGTTTTTT
>TRBV2|TRBJ1-2|.|.
CASSGIDGGGYTF
TGTGCCAGCAGTGGGATCGACGGAGGTGGCTACACCTTC
>TRBV7-9|TRBJ2-7|TRBD1|.
CASSRQGVTREQYF
TGTGCCAGCAGCCGTCAGGGGGTGACTCGTGAGCAGTACTTC